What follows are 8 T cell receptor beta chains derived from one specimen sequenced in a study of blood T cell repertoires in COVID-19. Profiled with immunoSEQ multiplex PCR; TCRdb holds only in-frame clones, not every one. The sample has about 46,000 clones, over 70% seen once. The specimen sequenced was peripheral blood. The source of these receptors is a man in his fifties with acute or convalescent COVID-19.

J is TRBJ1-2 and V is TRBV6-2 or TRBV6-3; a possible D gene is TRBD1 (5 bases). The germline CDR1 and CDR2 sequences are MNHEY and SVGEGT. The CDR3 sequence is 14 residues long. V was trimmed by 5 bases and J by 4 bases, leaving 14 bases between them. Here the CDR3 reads CASSQTAGLYGYTF. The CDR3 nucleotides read TGTGCCAGCAGTCAAACAGCAGGGCTCTATGGCTACACCTTC.

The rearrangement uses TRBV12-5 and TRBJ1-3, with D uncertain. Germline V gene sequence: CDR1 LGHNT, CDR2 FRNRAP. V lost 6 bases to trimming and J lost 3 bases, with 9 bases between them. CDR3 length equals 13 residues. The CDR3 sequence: CASGLKSGNTIYF. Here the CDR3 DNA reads TGTGCTAGTGGCCTAAAAAGTGGAAACACCATATATTTT.

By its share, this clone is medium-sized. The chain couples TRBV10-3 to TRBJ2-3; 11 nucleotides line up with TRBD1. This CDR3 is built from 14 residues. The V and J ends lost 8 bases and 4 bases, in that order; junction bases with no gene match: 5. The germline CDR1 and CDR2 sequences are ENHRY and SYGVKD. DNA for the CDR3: TGTGCCATCGGTGGACAGGGGGCTGCAGATACGCAGTATTTT. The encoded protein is CAIGGQGAADTQYF.

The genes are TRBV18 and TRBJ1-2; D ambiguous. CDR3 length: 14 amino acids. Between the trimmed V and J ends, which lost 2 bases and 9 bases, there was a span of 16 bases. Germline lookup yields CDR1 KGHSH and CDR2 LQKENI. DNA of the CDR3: TGTGCCAGCTCACCAGTCATTGGGGAGAATAGCTACACCTTC. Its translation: CASSPVIGENSYTF. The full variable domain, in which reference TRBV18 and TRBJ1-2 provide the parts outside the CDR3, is NAGVMQNPRHLVRRRGQEARLRCSPMKGHSHVYWYRQLPEEGLKFMVYLQKENIIDESGMPKERFSAEFPKEGPSILRIQQVVRGDSAAYFCASSPVIGENSYTFGSGTRLTVV.

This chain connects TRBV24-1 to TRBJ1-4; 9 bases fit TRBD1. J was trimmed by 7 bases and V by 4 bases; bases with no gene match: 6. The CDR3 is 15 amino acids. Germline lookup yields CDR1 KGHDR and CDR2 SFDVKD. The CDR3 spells CATSDPTGGVEKLFF. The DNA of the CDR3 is TGTGCCACCAGTGACCCTACAGGGGGCGTTGAAAAACTGTTTTTT.

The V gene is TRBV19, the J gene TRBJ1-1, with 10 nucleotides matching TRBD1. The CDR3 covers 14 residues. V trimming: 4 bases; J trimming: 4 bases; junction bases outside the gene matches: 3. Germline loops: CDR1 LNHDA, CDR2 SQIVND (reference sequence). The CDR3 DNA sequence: TGTGCCAGTAGTACGGGACAGGGGACCACTGAAGCTTTCTTT. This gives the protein CASSTGQGTTEAFF.

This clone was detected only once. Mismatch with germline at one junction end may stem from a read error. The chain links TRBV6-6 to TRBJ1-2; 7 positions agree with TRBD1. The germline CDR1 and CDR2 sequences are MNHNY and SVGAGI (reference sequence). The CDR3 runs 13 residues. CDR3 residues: CASRSGTETEFIF. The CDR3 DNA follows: TGTGCCAGCAGATCCGGGACAGAGACCGAGTTTATCTTC.

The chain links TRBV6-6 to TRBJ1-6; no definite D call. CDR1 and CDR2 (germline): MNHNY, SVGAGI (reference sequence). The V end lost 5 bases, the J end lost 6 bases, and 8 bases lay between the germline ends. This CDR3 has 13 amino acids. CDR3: CASSPQANSPLHF. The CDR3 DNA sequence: TGTGCCAGCAGTCCCCAGGCTAATTCACCCCTCCACTTT.